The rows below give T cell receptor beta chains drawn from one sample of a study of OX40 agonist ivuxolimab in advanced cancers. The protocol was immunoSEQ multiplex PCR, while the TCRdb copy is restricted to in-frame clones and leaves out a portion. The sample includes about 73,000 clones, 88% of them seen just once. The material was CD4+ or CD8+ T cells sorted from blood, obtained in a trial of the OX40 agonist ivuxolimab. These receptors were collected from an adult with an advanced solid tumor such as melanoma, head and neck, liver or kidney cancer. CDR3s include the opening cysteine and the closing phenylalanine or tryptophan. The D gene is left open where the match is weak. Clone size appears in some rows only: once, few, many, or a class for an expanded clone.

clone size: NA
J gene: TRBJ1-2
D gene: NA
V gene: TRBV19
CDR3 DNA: TGTGCCAGTAGTCTTCTCATGAACTATGGCTACACCTTC
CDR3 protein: CASSLLMNYGYTF

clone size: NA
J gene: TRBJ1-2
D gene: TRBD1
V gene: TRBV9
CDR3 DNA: TGTGCCAGCAGCGTAGAGGCAGGGGGCTATGGCTACACCTTC
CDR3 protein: CASSVEAGGYGYTF

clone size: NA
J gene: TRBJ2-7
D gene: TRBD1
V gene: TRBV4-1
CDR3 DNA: TGCGCCAGCAGCCAACGGGGAGACGGACAGGGCTTCAACGAGCAGTACTTC
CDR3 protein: CASSQRGDGQGFNEQYF

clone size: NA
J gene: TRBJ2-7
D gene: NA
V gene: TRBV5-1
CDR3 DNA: TGCGCCAGCACCTCAGGCGGGGCCAGCTACGAGCAGTACTTC
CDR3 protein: CASTSGGASYEQYF

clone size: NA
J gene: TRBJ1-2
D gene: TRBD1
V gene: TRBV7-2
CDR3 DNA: TGTGCCAGCAGCTTAGGAACGCAGGGGGCATATGGCTACACCTTC
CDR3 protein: CASSLGTQGAYGYTF

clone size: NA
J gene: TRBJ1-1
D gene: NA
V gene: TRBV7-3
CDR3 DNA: TGTGCCAGCAGCTTAGCTACCTGGGTCGGGAGGGGTGAAGCTTTCTTT
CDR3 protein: CASSLATWVGRGEAFF

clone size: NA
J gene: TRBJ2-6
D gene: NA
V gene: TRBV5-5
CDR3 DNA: TGTGCCAGCAGCTTAAGTGGGGCCAACGTCCTGACTTTC
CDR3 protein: CASSLSGANVLTF

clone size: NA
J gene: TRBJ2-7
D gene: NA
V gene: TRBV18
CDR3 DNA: TGTGCCAGCTCACCACCTTCCGGGGGCCGCGGCAACGAGCAGTACTTC
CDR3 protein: CASSPPSGGRGNEQYF

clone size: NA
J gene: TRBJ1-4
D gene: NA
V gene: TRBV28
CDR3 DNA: TGTGCCGGCCGTCGGGGTGGAAGGGGTGAAAAACTGTTTTTT
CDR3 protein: CAGRRGGRGEKLFF

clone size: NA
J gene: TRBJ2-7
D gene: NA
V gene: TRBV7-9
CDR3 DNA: TGTGCCAGCAGCCTCGGACAGTACGAGCAGTACTTC
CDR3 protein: CASSLGQYEQYF

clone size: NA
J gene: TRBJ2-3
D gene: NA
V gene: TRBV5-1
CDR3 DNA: TGCGCCAGCCGGACAGACAGCCGAGCGGGGGATACGCAGTATTTT
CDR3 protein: CASRTDSRAGDTQYF

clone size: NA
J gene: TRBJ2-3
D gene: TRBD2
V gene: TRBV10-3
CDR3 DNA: TGTGCCATCAGGAATAGCGGGGGCCCGACAGATACGCAGTATTTT
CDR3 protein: CAIRNSGGPTDTQYF

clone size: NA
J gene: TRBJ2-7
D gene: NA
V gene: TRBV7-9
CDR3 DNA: TGTGCCAGCAGCTTAGTTAAGGGGTCACGGGTCCCTTACGAGCAGTACTTC
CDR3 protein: CASSLVKGSRVPYEQYF

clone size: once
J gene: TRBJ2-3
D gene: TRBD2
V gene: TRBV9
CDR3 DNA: TGTGCCAGCAGCGTAGGCGGGAGTGGGGGGACGGTCACAGATACGCAGTATTTT
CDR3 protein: CASSVGGSGGTVTDTQYF

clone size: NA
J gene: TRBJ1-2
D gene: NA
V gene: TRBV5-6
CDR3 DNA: TGTGCCAGCTCCGCTAATGGTATCGGTGGCTACACCTTC
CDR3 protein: CASSANGIGGYTF

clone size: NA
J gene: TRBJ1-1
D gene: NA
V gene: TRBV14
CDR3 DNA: TGTGCCAGCAGCCAAGCCGGGACAAAGAACACTGAAGCTTTCTTT
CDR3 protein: CASSQAGTKNTEAFF

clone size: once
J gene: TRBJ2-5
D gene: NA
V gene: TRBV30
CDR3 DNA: TGTGCCTTCTCAGACCTGGACAGTGGAGAGGAGACCCAGTACTTC
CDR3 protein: CAFSDLDSGEETQYF

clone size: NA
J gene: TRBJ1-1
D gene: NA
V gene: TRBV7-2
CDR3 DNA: TGTGCCAGCAGCTTAGTCAGGGCTGAAGCTTTCTTT
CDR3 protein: CASSLVRAEAFF

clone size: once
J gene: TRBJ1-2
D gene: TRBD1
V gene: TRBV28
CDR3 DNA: TGTGCCAGCAGCCGGACAGGGGGCGCCTATGGCTACACCTTC
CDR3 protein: CASSRTGGAYGYTF

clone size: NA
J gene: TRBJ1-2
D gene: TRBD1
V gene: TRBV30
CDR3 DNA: TGTGCCTGGAGTGAAGGACAGGTTGGAGGCTACACCTTC
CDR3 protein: CAWSEGQVGGYTF

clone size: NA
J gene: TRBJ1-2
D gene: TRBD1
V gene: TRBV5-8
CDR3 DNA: TGTGCCAGCAGAAAATCAGGGGGCGCCTTAAGAGGCTACACCTTC
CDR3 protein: CASRKSGGALRGYTF

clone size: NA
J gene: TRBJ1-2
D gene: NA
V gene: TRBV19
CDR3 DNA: TGTGCCAGTAGTATAAGGGCTCCAGGAGGAGGCTACACCTTC
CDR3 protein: CASSIRAPGGGYTF

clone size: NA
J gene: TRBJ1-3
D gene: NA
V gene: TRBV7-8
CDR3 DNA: TGTGCCAGCAGCTTAGAACAGCTCAAGCTTTCTGGAAACACCATATATTTT
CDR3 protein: CASSLEQLKLSGNTIYF

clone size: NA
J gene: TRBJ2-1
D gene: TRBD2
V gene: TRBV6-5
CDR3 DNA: TGTGCCAGCAGTCGGGGACTAGCGGGAGAAGTTGAGCAGTTCTTC
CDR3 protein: CASSRGLAGEVEQFF

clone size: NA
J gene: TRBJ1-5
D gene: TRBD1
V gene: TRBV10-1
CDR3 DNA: TGCGCCAGCAGTGAAACAGGGGGTCAGCCCCAGCATTTT
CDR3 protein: CASSETGGQPQHF

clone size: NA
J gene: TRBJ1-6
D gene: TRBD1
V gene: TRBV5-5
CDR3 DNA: TGTGCCAGCAGCCCATGGGGGGGACAGCCTGATAATTCACCCCTCCACTTT
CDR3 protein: CASSPWGGQPDNSPLHF

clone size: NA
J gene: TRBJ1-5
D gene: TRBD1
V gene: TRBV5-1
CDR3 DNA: TGCGCCAGCAGCTTGGGAGGGGGCGCTCAGCCCCAGCATTTT
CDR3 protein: CASSLGGGAQPQHF

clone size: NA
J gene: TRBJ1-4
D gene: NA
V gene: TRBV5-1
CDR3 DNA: TGCGCCAGCAGCTTGTACGGGCTGGGTGAAAAACTGTTTTTT
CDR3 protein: CASSLYGLGEKLFF

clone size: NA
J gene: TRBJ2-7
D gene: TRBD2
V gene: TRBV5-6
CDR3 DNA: TGTGCCAGCAGCCCCATGGCGGGACTAGCGGGAGCAAGGAACGAGCAGTACTTC
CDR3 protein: CASSPMAGLAGARNEQYF

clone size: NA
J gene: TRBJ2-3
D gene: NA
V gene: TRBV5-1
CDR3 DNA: TGCGCCAGCAGCCCCTCGGGAGCCACAGATACGCAGTATTTT
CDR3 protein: CASSPSGATDTQYF

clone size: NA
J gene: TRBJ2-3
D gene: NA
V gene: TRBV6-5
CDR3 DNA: TGTGCCAGCAGTTACTCGTGGTCAGGGGACACAGATACGCAGTATTTT
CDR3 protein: CASSYSWSGDTDTQYF

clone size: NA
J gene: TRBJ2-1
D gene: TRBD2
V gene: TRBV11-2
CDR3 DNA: TGTGCCAGCAGCTTTCCTAGCGGATACAACAATGAGCAGTTCTTC
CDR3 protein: CASSFPSGYNNEQFF

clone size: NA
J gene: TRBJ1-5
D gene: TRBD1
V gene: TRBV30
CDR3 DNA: TGTGCCTGGACCGGCAGGGGGGAACAGCCCCAGCATTTT
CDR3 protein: CAWTGRGEQPQHF

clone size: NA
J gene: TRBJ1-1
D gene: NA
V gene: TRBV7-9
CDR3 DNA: TGTGCCAGCAGCGAGACACTCCCCTCGTACACTGAAGCTTTCTTT
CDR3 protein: CASSETLPSYTEAFF

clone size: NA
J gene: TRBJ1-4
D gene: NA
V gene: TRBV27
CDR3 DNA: TGTGCCAGCAGTCACAACAGGGATCTAGATGAAAAACTGTTTTTT
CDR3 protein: CASSHNRDLDEKLFF

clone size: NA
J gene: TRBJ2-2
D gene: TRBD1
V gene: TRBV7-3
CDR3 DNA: TGTGCCAGCAGCCCGCAACAGGGACAGGGGTTCGGGGAGCTGTTTTTT
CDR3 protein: CASSPQQGQGFGELFF

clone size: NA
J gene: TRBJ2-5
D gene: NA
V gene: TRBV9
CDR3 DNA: TGTGCCAGCAGCTCCTGGACAACTCCTCAAGAGACCCAGTACTTC
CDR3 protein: CASSSWTTPQETQYF

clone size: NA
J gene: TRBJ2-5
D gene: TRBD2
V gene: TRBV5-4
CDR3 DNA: TGTGCCAGCAGCTTGGACCCTGGACTAGCGGGATTGAAGACCCAGTACTTC
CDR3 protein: CASSLDPGLAGLKTQYF

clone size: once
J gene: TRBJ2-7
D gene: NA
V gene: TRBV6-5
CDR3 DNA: TGTGCCAGCAGGCGCGTTGGGTTCTACGAGCAGTACTTC
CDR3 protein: CASRRVGFYEQYF

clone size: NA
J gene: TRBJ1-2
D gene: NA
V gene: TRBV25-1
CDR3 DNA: TGTGCCAGCAGTGAAGCCCTAGGCGGGGGCTGGGGCTACACCTTC
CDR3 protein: CASSEALGGGWGYTF

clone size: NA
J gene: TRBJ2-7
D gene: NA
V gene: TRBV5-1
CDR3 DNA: TGCGCCAGCAGCTTGGGAGGGGCCACCCCCTACGAGCAGTACTTC
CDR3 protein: CASSLGGATPYEQYF

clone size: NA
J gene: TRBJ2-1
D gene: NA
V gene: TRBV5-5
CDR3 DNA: TGTGCCAGCAGCTGGGTCGTCTACAATGAGCAGTTCTTC
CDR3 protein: CASSWVVYNEQFF

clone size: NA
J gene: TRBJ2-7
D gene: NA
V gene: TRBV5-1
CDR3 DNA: TGCGCCAGCAGCTTTGCGGGGACCTACGAGCAGTACTTC
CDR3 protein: CASSFAGTYEQYF

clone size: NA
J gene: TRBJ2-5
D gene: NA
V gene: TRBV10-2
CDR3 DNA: TGCGCCAGCAGTGAGTCCGACGAGACCCAGTACTTC
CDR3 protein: CASSESDETQYF

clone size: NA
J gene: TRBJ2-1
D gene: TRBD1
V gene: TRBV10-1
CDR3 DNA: TGCGCCAGCAGTGACCCAGGGACAGGGATGAATGAGCAGTTCTTC
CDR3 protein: CASSDPGTGMNEQFF

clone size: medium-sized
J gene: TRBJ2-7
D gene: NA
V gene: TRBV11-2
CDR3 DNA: TGTGCCAGCTCTTTCGGGGACGGAGCCTACGAGCAGTACTTC
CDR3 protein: CASSFGDGAYEQYF

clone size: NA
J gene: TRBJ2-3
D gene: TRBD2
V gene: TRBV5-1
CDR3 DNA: TGCGCCACCCGGACGAGCGGGAGTGGCACAGATACGCAGTATTTT
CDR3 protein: CATRTSGSGTDTQYF

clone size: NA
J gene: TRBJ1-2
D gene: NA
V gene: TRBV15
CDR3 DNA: TGTGCCACCAGCAGAGGGACGGGACGGAACTATGGCTACACCTTC
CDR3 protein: CATSRGTGRNYGYTF

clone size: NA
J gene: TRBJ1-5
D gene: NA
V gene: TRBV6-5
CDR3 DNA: TGTGCCAGCACAGTGGATGGCAATCAGCCCCAGCATTTT
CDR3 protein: CASTVDGNQPQHF

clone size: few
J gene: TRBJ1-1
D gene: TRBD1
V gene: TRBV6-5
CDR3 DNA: TGTGCCACACAATTCGACAGGGTGGGCACTGAAGCTTTCTTT
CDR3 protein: CATQFDRVGTEAFF

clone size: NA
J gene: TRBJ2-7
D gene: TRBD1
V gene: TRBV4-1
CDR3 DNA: TGCGCCAGCAGCCTCAACAGGGGACACGAGCAGTACTTC
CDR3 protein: CASSLNRGHEQYF

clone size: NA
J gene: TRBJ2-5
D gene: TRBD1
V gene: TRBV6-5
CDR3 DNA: TGTGCCAGCAGCTGGACAGGGACCGAGACCCAGTACTTC
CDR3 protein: CASSWTGTETQYF

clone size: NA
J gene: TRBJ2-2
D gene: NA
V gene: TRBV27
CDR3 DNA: TGTGCCAGCAGCCCCCAGGGGGGCAATACGAACACCGGGGAGCTGTTTTTT
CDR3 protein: CASSPQGGNTNTGELFF

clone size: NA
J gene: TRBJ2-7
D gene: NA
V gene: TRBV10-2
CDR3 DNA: TGCGCCAGCAGTGGCAAGGGCAAAAGCGAGCAGTACTTC
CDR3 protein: CASSGKGKSEQYF

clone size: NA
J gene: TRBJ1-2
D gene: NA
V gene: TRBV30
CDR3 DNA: TGTGCCTGGACAGGTGGAAACTATGGCTACACCTTC
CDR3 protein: CAWTGGNYGYTF

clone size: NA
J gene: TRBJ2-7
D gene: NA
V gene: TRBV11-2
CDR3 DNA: TGTGCCAGCACTAGCTCCTACGAGCAGTACTTC
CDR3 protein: CASTSSYEQYF